The 5 T cell receptor beta chains given below trace back to one sample, sequenced in a study of blood T cell repertoires in COVID-19. Profiling relied on immunoSEQ multiplex PCR, and the TCRdb table lists in-frame clones only, not all of them. This sample has roughly 140,000 clones; around 87% occur once, and the top ten carry around 5%. The sequenced material came from peripheral blood. The receptors shown here come from a human donor in a cohort sampled during active COVID-19.

The V and J genes are TRBV3-1 (or the pseudogene TRBV3-2) and TRBJ2-7, with 11 bases aligning to TRBD2. V lost 2 bases to trimming and J lost 4 bases; unmatched junction nucleotides: 1. CDR1 and CDR2 (germline): LGHDT, YNNKEL (reference sequence). The CDR3 spans 14 residues. The CDR3: CASSQTSGSYEQYF. In nucleotides, the CDR3 is TGTGCCAGCAGCCAAACTAGCGGGAGTTACGAGCAGTACTTC.

The chain joins TRBV10-2 to TRBJ2-3, with 7 bases that match TRBD1. Germline V gene sequence: CDR1 WSHSY, CDR2 SAAADI. V lost 6 bases to trimming and J lost 2 bases; unmatched junction nucleotides: 8. The CDR3 covers 15 residues. The CDR3 here is CASRIFDRDTDTQYF. CDR3 in DNA: TGCGCCAGCAGGATATTTGACAGGGACACAGATACGCAGTATTTT.

The rearrangement uses TRBV5-1 and TRBJ2-2; TRBD1 agrees at 7 bases. Per the germline V gene, CDR1 is SGHRS and CDR2 is YFSETQ. V shed 4 bases, J shed 2 bases, and the junction held 5 bases outside the gene matches. The CDR3 covers 15 residues. The DNA for the CDR3 is TGCGCCAGCAGCCATAGACAGGGTAACACCGGGGAGCTGTTTTTT. It translates to CASSHRQGNTGELFF. Variable domain in full (rest from reference TRBV5-1 and TRBJ2-2): KAGVTQTPRYLIKTRGQQVTLSCSPISGHRSVSWYQQTPGQGLQFLFEYFSETQRNKGNFPGRFSGRQFSNSRSEMNVSTLELGDSALYLCASSHRQGNTGELFFGEGSRLTVL.

V usage is TRBV6-1 and J usage is TRBJ2-7; D is ambiguous. The CDR3 is 16 residues long. CDR1 and CDR2 (germline): MNHNS, SASEGT. V was cut by 2 bases and J by 4 bases, with 18 bases left in between. This CDR3 is CASSELLEPGNYEQYF. CDR3 nucleotide sequence: TGTGCCAGCAGTGAACTTCTTGAGCCAGGTAATTACGAGCAGTACTTC.

V usage is TRBV27 and J usage is TRBJ1-1, with D unclear. The CDR3 runs 13 residues. Germline CDR1 and CDR2: MNHEY and SMNVEV (reference sequence). Trimming pared 3 bases from V and 4 bases from J, leaving 9 bases between. This CDR3 is CASSFGAGTEAFF. For the CDR3, the DNA is TGTGCCAGCAGTTTTGGTGCAGGCACTGAAGCTTTCTTT.